The rows below give T cell receptor beta chains drawn from one sample of a study of cytomegalovirus exposure and HLA in healthy donors. Clones were read by immunoSEQ multiplex PCR, and TCRdb kept only the in-frame ones, dropping some. The table shows 110,000 or so clones, with approximately 67% occurring only once. Specimen: PBMCs. Receptors originate from a man in his late teens or twenties in good health and CMV-seropositive. The CDR3 runs from the conserved cysteine through the conserved F or W. D genes are given only for firm matches. Clone size is stated in some rows and not others, as once, few, many or a class when expanded.

abundance	d_gene	j_gene	v_gene	len	CDR3aa	CDR3nt
.	TRBD1	TRBJ2-5	TRBV6-5	15	CASSRGQGGSETQYF	TGTGCCAGCAGTCGCGGACAGGGCGGTTCGGAGACCCAGTACTTC
.	TRBD2	TRBJ2-3	TRBV19	14	CASSLRGGPDTQYF	TGTGCCAGTAGTCTCCGGGGGGGACCAGATACGCAGTATTTT
.	.	TRBJ2-5	TRBV6-5	15	CASSYNGVAGRSQYF	TGTGCCAGCAGTTACAACGGGGTGGCGGGGAGGTCCCAGTACTTC
.	.	TRBJ2-3	TRBV5-6	15	CASSLDSRNTDTQYF	TGTGCCAGCAGCTTGGATTCTCGTAACACAGATACGCAGTATTTT
.	.	TRBJ1-1	TRBV6-4	13	CASSLTVNTEAFF	TGTGCCAGCAGTCTGACAGTGAACACTGAAGCTTTCTTT
few	.	TRBJ2-7	TRBV2	14	CASSEGRLLYEQYF	TGTGCCAGCAGTGAAGGCAGGCTCCTCTACGAGCAGTACTTC
.	TRBD2	TRBJ2-3	TRBV10-3	15	CAISEKGLAADTQYF	TGTGCCATCAGTGAGAAAGGACTAGCGGCCGATACGCAGTATTTT
.	TRBD2	TRBJ2-5	TRBV2	16	CASSGPPGLAEETQYF	TGTGCCAGCAGTGGTCCCCCGGGGCTAGCGGAAGAGACCCAGTACTTC
few	.	TRBJ2-3	TRBV5-1	17	CASSLQYNSLRTDTQYF	TGCGCCAGCAGCTTACAATACAACAGCCTACGCACAGATACGCAGTATTTT
few	TRBD1	TRBJ1-1	TRBV7-2	14	CASSWTTGGTEAFF	TGTGCCAGCAGCTGGACTACAGGGGGAACTGAAGCTTTCTTT
.	TRBD1	TRBJ1-1	TRBV10-3	14	CAISRQGSDTEAFF	TGTGCCATCAGCCGACAGGGGTCAGACACTGAAGCTTTCTTT
few	TRBD1	TRBJ2-2	TRBV18	14	CASSPRQGSGELFF	TGTGCCAGCTCACCACGACAGGGTTCCGGGGAGCTGTTTTTT
.	TRBD2	TRBJ2-4	TRBV5-1	17	CASSPGTSGGPKNIQYF	TGCGCCAGCAGCCCGGGGACTAGCGGGGGTCCCAAAAACATTCAGTACTTC
.	.	TRBJ2-3	TRBV19	14	CASSIGTSKDTQYF	TGTGCCAGTAGTATAGGGACAAGTAAAGATACGCAGTATTTT
.	.	TRBJ2-5	TRBV7-9	13	CASEGQNKETQYF	TGTGCCAGCGAGGGACAAAATAAAGAGACCCAGTACTTC
once	TRBD2	TRBJ2-3	TRBV10-3	17	CAISAHGLAGTTDTQYF	TGTGCCATCAGTGCGCACGGACTAGCTGGGACCACAGATACGCAGTATTTT
.	.	TRBJ2-7	TRBV29-1	12	CSVEDLGDEQYF	TGCAGCGTTGAAGATCTAGGTGACGAGCAGTACTTC
.	.	TRBJ2-2	TRBV19	16	CASTWDGGRDTGELFF	TGTGCCAGTACTTGGGATGGGGGCCGGGACACCGGGGAGCTGTTTTTT
.	.	TRBJ1-5	TRBV6-5	13	CASSWTRGGPQHF	TGTGCCAGCAGTTGGACCCGCGGGGGACCCCAGCATTTT
.	TRBD1	TRBJ2-3	TRBV6-5	14	CASRRQGGTDTQYF	TGTGCCAGCAGGCGACAGGGTGGCACAGATACGCAGTATTTT
few	TRBD1	TRBJ1-5	TRBV30	14	CAWWTGNYNQPQHF	TGTGCCTGGTGGACAGGGAATTACAATCAGCCCCAGCATTTT
.	.	TRBJ2-1	TRBV7-9	13	CASSLGSSGEQFF	TGTGCCAGCAGCTTAGGGAGTTCCGGTGAGCAGTTCTTC
.	.	TRBJ2-6	TRBV10-2	13	CASSDNGANVLTF	TGCGCCAGCAGTGATAATGGGGCCAACGTCCTGACTTTC
.	TRBD1	TRBJ2-2	TRBV13	16	CASSFRDRGYTGELFF	TGTGCCAGCAGCTTTCGGGACAGGGGGTACACCGGGGAGCTGTTTTTT
.	.	TRBJ2-1	TRBV5-4	15	CASSLKIDRPYEQFF	TGTGCCAGCAGCCTTAAGATCGACAGGCCCTATGAGCAGTTCTTC
.	TRBD1	TRBJ1-1	TRBV7-9	12	CASRHTGTETFF	TGTGCCAGCAGACACACCGGGACAGAGACTTTCTTT
.	.	TRBJ1-5	TRBV4-2	15	CASSQDSGTNQPQHF	TGTGCCAGCAGCCAAGATTCGGGTACCAATCAGCCCCAGCATTTT
.	TRBD1	TRBJ1-1	TRBV29-1	12	CSAEDQGVEAFF	TGCAGCGCGGAGGACCAGGGGGTTGAAGCTTTCTTT
.	.	TRBJ2-1	TRBV5-1	14	CASSFRALDNEQFF	TGCGCCAGCAGCTTCAGGGCCTTGGACAATGAGCAGTTCTTC
.	TRBD1	TRBJ1-4	TRBV7-9	15	CASSPNRGPSEKLFF	TGTGCCAGCAGCCCAAACAGGGGGCCTAGTGAAAAACTGTTTTTT